The 13 T cell receptor beta chains reported below all come from one sample, sequenced in a study of T cells in localized non-small cell lung cancer (TCRdb year 2020). Library preparation used the immunoSEQ multiplex PCR assay. TCRdb provides this immuneACCESS table in a form limited to in-frame rearrangements. Some clones are lacking; in checked studies, under half of them reflect an unresolved V gene, and why the rest are absent is not known. Counted in this sample were around 17,000 clones; around nine tenths of them appeared once. Under 4.5% of the sample rests with the top ten. This sample comprised peripheral blood, obtained before any cancer treatment. Receptor source: a male donor at least 60 years old with stage II squamous cell lung carcinoma.

The chain has TRBV6-6 and TRBJ2-1; D unclear. Looked up from germline, CDR1 is MNHNY and CDR2 is SVGAGI (reference sequence). The CDR3 runs 14 residues. Trimming left V 0 bases short and J 10 bases short, with 13 bases between. CDR3 in amino acids: CASSYSLTNGEQFF. Here the CDR3 DNA reads TGTGCCAGCAGTTACTCGTTGACCAACGGCGAGCAGTTCTTC.

The J gene is TRBJ1-5, the V gene TRBV19; D is perhaps TRBD1 (6 bases). Germline CDR1 is LNHDA and CDR2 is SQIVND (reference sequence). The CDR3 length is 15 residues. V gave up 5 bases and J gave up 2 bases, with 13 bases separating them. CDR3 sequence reads: CASSGQSVGNQPQHF. The CDR3 DNA sequence: TGTGCCAGTAGTGGACAGTCCGTTGGCAATCAGCCCCAGCATTTT.

The gene calls are TRBV6-1 and TRBJ2-1, with TRBD1 matching over 9 bases. V was pared by 3 bases and J by 6 bases, with 6 bases of the junction left unmatched. Germline loops: CDR1 MNHNS, CDR2 SASEGT. This CDR3 comprises 15 residues. CDR3 amino acids: CASSEGTGHGNEQFF. CDR3 DNA: TGTGCCAGCAGTGAGGGGACAGGGCACGGCAATGAGCAGTTCTTC.

V is TRBV14 and J is TRBJ2-7; 12 nucleotides line up with TRBD2. Germline V CDR1 and CDR2: SGHDN, FVKESK. There are 17 residues in the CDR3. V dropped 3 bases and J dropped 7; count of bases not matched to a gene: 13. CDR3 DNA: TGTGCCAGCAGCCACAGGGGACTAGCGGGCAAATCGGGAGAGCAGTACTTC. Its translation is CASSHRGLAGKSGEQYF.

The chain couples TRBV2 to TRBJ1-2; 7 bases agree with TRBD1. V lost 4 bases to trimming and J lost 4 bases; unmatched junction nucleotides: 6. The CDR3 runs 14 residues. The germline gives CDR1 SNHLY, CDR2 FYNNEI. The CDR3 region has the DNA TGTGCCAGCAGTGGGAGGAGACAGGGCTATGGCTACACCTTC. Translated, it gives CASSGRRQGYGYTF.

The chain uses TRBV30 and TRBJ2-7; no clear D gene. The CDR3 is 13 residues long. The V and J ends lost 2 bases and 3 bases respectively, with 11 bases between them. Germline CDR1 and CDR2: GTSNPN and SVGIG (reference sequence). CDR3 region: CAWSPYSFYEQYF. DNA for the CDR3: TGTGCCTGGAGTCCGTACAGCTTCTACGAGCAGTACTTC.

V and J are TRBV9 and TRBJ1-1; a weak D match, TRBD1 (6 bases). Germline values: CDR1 SGDLS, CDR2 YYNGEE. Between the trimmed V and J ends, which lost 3 bases and 6 bases, there was a span of 12 bases. This CDR3 is built from 13 residues. The CDR3 sequence: CASSGRGRAEAFF. Here the CDR3 DNA reads TGTGCCAGCAGCGGCAGGGGTAGGGCTGAAGCTTTCTTT. Variable domain in full (rest from reference TRBV9 and TRBJ1-1): DSGVTQTPKHLITATGQRVTLRCSPRSGDLSVYWYQQSLDQGLQFLIQYYNGEERAKGNILERFSAQQFPDLHSELNLSSLELGDSALYFCASSGRGRAEAFFGQGTRLTVV.

The chain uses TRBV6-6 and TRBJ1-4; D unclear. Germline CDR1 MNHNY, CDR2 SVGAGI (reference sequence). The V gene lost 4 bases and the J gene lost 8 bases, with 14 bases spanning the gap. CDR3 length: 14 residues. In DNA form, the CDR3 reads TGTGCCAGCAGTTCCCCCCCAGGCGAGGAAAAACTGTTTTTT. Translation: CASSSPPGEEKLFF.

This chain connects TRBV7-8 to TRBJ1-5; D gene ambiguous. Trimming cost V 1 base and J 0 bases, with 13 bases left between them. The V gene's germline CDR1 is SGHVS and CDR2 FQNEAQ. This CDR3 has 17 amino acids. The CDR3 DNA reads TGTGCCAGCAGCTTAGTGGGCAGCGGGGATAGCAATCAGCCCCAGCATTTT. It yields the protein CASSLVGSGDSNQPQHF.

This chain joins TRBV7-8 and TRBJ2-1; 13 bases line up with TRBD2. CDR1 is SGHVS and CDR2 is FQNEAQ in the germline V gene. The V gene end was trimmed by 3 bases and the J gene end by 6 bases; junction bases not matched to a gene: 5. This CDR3 comprises 16 residues. CDR3 in amino acids: CASSLKGLAGSNEQFF. The DNA of the CDR3 is TGTGCCAGCAGCTTGAAGGGACTAGCGGGATCCAATGAGCAGTTCTTC.

The CDR3 protein is CASSIRLAAPNEQYF. The CDR3, as DNA: TGTGCCAGTAGTATAAGGTTAGCGGCCCCCAACGAGCAGTACTTC. The rearrangement uses TRBV19 and TRBJ2-7; tentative D call: TRBD2 (6 bases). This CDR3 spans 15 amino acids. Germline V gene lookup returns CDR1 LNHDA and CDR2 SQIVND (reference sequence). V lost 2 bases, J lost 5 bases, and 16 bases lay in between. Together with reference TRBV19 and TRBJ2-7, the CDR3 gives the full variable domain: DGGITQSPKYLFRKEGQNVTLSCEQNLNHDAMYWYRQDPGQGLRLIYYSQIVNDFQKGDIAEGYSVSREKKESFPLTVTSAQKNPTAFYLCASSIRLAAPNEQYFGPGTRLTVT.

The chain combines TRBV27 with TRBJ2-7, with 8 bases that match TRBD1. The CDR3 totals 13 residues. From germline, CDR1 is MNHEY and CDR2 SMNVEV (reference sequence). Trimming at V came to 5 bases and at J to 6 bases, leaving 6 bases not matched to a gene. CDR3 nucleotide sequence: TGTGCCAGCAGTGCAGGAACAGGGGGCGAGCAGTACTTC. It is translated as CASSAGTGGEQYF.

The chain uses TRBV7-9 and TRBJ2-7; the match to TRBD1 covers 9 bases. Losses at the gene ends were 3 bases for V and 5 bases for J; bases not matched to a gene: 11. Per germline, CDR1 SEHNR and CDR2 FQNEAQ (reference sequence). The CDR3 totals 16 residues. The DNA for the CDR3 is TGTGCCAGCAGCTTCCCGAGGGACAGGGTCGCCCACGAGCAGTACTTC. It encodes CASSFPRDRVAHEQYF.